This paragraph covers one T cell receptor beta chain sequence. In its sample, this clonotype was seen many times. It has no known antigen specificity. Qualities for individual bases were not recorded, and no much larger clone is one base off. The sample's time point label is to be understood as: newly diagnosed GD, antithyroid drugs for less than 3 months. For both TCR sequencing and RNA sequencing, RNA was extracted from PBMCs using TRIzol. The diagnosis of Graves' disease was made according to American Thyroid Association guidelines. Patients were recruited from an endocrinology department in Xi'an, China. From each patient, roughly 9 milliliters of peripheral blood was collected into an EDTA anticoagulant tube. Ficoll Paque Plus density gradient separation was used to isolate PBMCs, and no further T cell sorting was performed. An Agilent 2100 Bioanalyzer and agarose gel were used to check RNA quality, and a NanoDrop 2000 was used to measure RNA concentration.

CDR1 and CDR2 are read off the germline V gene as SQVTM and ANQGSEA. The cysteine opens and the phenylalanine closes a CDR3 of 12 amino acids. Only the CDR3 DNA is retained, 36 bases long and in frame from the first base. The germline ends are 13 bases apart after V is trimmed by 4 bases and J by 6 bases. This sample stems from a study of regulatory T cells in long-lasting Graves disease (TCRdb year 2021). Regarding the complete study: Antithyroid drugs had been taken for less than 3 months by newly diagnosed Graves' disease patients. This study used TCR sequencing and RNA sequencing of peripheral blood to compare persistent Graves' disease patients against newly diagnosed Graves' disease patients. The study took place in China and was registered as a clinical trial. A total of around 35 samples underwent TCR sequencing: about 13 from persistent and approximately 20 from newly diagnosed Graves' disease patients. What the work shows at the level of the full study, not this receptor alone: Only peripheral blood was studied, because thyroid tissue, the primary lesion, was inaccessible. More public clonotypes were shared among persistent patients (2,741) than among newly diagnosed patients (966). Compared with newly diagnosed patients, persistent Graves' disease patients had lower TCR Shannon entropy and fewer highly expanded clones, which suggests clonal expansion. Only the TCR beta chain was sequenced and analyzed. Preferential use of TRBV28, TRBJ1-2 and TRBJ2-5 was observed in persistent disease, whereas TRBV20-1 and TRBJ2-1 were favored in newly diagnosed disease. As a limitation, the authors acknowledged that the small sample size may reduce accuracy.

Receptor amplification or capture employed multiplex PCR. The sequencer was an Illumina HiSeq 4000. To build TCR beta libraries, CDR3 regions were amplified by Arm-PCR using iRepertoire HTBI primers. PCR products were gel purified before sequencing. The study's processing was this. A total of some 60 TRBV and under 15 TRBJ segments were identified across samples and were used for gene usage analysis of CDR3 amino acid clonotypes. COPE and FqMerger were used to merge the filtered high-quality paired reads into contigs. BLAST was used to align contigs to the IMGT TRBV, TRBD and TRBJ reference genes, and CDR3 was defined following IMGT. Any clonotype with a frequency above 0.1% was classified as a highly expanded clone. Shannon entropy served as the measure of repertoire diversity, while the Gini coefficient captured V-J evenness. Public clonotypes were defined as clonotypes shared by more than one individual. The public reads were quality trimmed at Q25 with fastp and then assembled into clones with MiXCR by TCRdb, keeping productive beta chains. Merged by CDR3 protein, the rows form single entries marked with the most common genes and DNA. The V and J calls, along with clone size, are taken from TCRdb and not from the paper's own processing. In this sample the table shows 520,000 or so distinct CDR3 sequences, 12% of which occur a single time. The ten largest clonotypes hold roughly 9.3% of the sample.

These data were also filed under a second study, of T cells in Graves' hyperthyroidism and ophthalmopathy. That second report states: Graves' hyperthyroidism was defined as stable when no progression to ophthalmopathy occurred over 18 months of follow-up. The hyperthyroidism patients were between 18 and 65 years old and newly diagnosed, with a disease duration of less than 2 months. The study excluded patients with uncontrolled infections, other autoimmune diseases, pregnancy or lactation. Diagnoses were based on clinical symptoms, serum thyroxine and TRAb, thyroid ultrasound and orbital computed tomography. A first-round RT-PCR of the TCR CDR3 used the HTBI primer set with the Qiagen OneStep RT-PCR kit. Most expanded thyroid clonotypes (frequency above 0.001) were also detected in blood, suggesting blood repertoires may reflect thyroid immune responses. A model built on a 13 V-J signature distinguished ophthalmopathy from stable hyperthyroidism, reaching around 88% sensitivity and around 81% specificity in cross-validation and 80%/75% in testing. In validation, the model predicted progression to ophthalmopathy with 60% to 71% sensitivity and 72.22% specificity, a median of 6.5 months before onset. TCR V-J signatures able to tell the groups apart were searched for in a discovery cohort of 100 patients, of whom about 40 had Graves' ophthalmopathy and about 60 had stable Graves' hyperthyroidism. An independent validation cohort of fewer than 20 hyperthyroidism patients and over 15 patients who later progressed to ophthalmopathy tested prospective prediction of ophthalmopathy. The approximately 97 discovery patients were randomly divided into training and test sets at a 7:3 ratio. In about 6 Graves' hyperthyroidism patients, the study also compared T-cell repertoires from thyroid tissue with T-cell repertoires from blood. After blood sampling, hyperthyroidism patients were treated with methimazole at a starting dose of 30 mg daily, and ophthalmopathy patients were treated with high-dose intravenous methylprednisolone. A second multiplex PCR round built the libraries, followed by size selection and purification. The libraries were sequenced on an Illumina HiSeq2000 using paired-end 100 bp reads. SOAPnuke was used to process the raw data, removing reads that contained adapters or uncalled bases, had a mean Phred below 15, or lacked an exact match to the constant primer or identifier. COPE v1.2.5 was used to merge high-quality paired reads, and clonotypes were defined as unique nucleotide sequences. MiTCR v1.1 was used to align clonotypes to the IMGT TRBV, TRBD and TRBJ reference segments. The analysis included only V-J combinations with a frequency above 0.0001, which together covered 99% to 99.2% of the repertoires. A TCS score was defined as the ratio of F50 (clonal expansion) to E x V (chaos), with BLOSUM62-based TCRdist applied between CDR3 peptides within each V-J. Welch's t-statistics and random forest reduced some 510 V-J features to around 14, which were used in a naive Bayes classifier (R e1071). Sample size was not statistically predetermined, and investigators were not blinded to group allocation. TCR Vbeta CDR3 sequencing of some 140 peripheral blood samples (more than 40 ophthalmopathy, approximately 80 hyperthyroidism and roughly 17 progressor patients) is reported in the paper.

This sample comprised peripheral blood mononuclear cells (PBMCs), obtained at new diagnosis, from a patient treated with antithyroid drugs. This receptor was obtained from a woman between 25 and 40 years old with Graves disease. Donor details come from another sample of the same person, matched by shared clones. Rearrangement joined TRBV29-1 to TRBJ2-7; matching of 6 bases hints at TRBD2 as the D gene. The DNA sequence reads TGCAGCGTTGGGTGGCAGGAGGGCGAGCAGTACTTC. Its amino acids are CSVGWQEGEQYF.